This T cell receptor (beta chain) derives from a study of T cell repertoires in cytomegalovirus infection. Study background: Public signatures in TCR beta pointed to CMV infection and matching HLA type. Study results and caveats: Cumulated frequencies of public TCR beta families served to identify carriers of CMV plus the relevant HLA. The ex vivo response showed dominance by HLA-C-restricted CMV-specific TCR beta clonotypes.

With regard to this clonotype: What it binds is unknown.

Via MiXCR, TCRdb re-called the reads, giving one row per CDR3 protein. The sample carries around 530,000 distinct CDR3 sequences, about 30% recorded once. The CDR3 has 15 amino acids. The germline V and J ends were trimmed by 0 bases and 2 bases, with 11 bases remaining between them. Looked up from germline, CDR1 is SGHRS and CDR2 is YFSETQ. J is TRBJ1-2 and V is TRBV5-1; weak D call: TRBD1 (5 bases). The source material was PBMCs. This receptor was obtained from a human donor in good health (CMV status not recorded). Some clones in this sample may be carry-over from other donors' samples. CDR3 nucleotide sequence: TGCGCCAGCAGCTTGGAAAGGGGCGAGAACTATGGCTACACCTTC. Translation gives CASSLERGENYGYTF.